This T cell receptor (beta chain) was sequenced in a study of molecular identifiers for immune sequencing clone quantification. Previously described methods and listed TCR primers were used for bulk TCR libraries. TCRdb re-analysed the PCR reads in MiXCR, keeping a single row per CDR3 protein. The data contain around 94,000 distinct CDR3 sequences, about 32% of them seen just once; the ten biggest clones take up about 9.1%. CDR1 is LGHNA and CDR2 is YSLEER in the germline V gene. The CDR3 contains 14 residues. With 3 bases clipped from V and 3 bases from J, the junction kept 4 bases outside the gene matches.

The TCR comes from a human donor in good health. Some libraries in this study had Jurkat cell RNA spiked in. The sample taken for sequencing was naive CD8+ T cells from blood, with Jurkat cell RNA spiked in. As to subset: FACS-sorted CD8+CD4-CCR7+CD45RA+ naive T cells. The J gene is TRBJ2-7, the V gene TRBV4-3; 8 bases are shared with TRBD1. DNA for the CDR3: TGCGCCAGCAGCCAGTCAACAGGGGGCTACGAGCAGTACTTC. It yields the protein CASSQSTGGYEQYF.